This record looks at one TCR beta chain sequence and its context. The antigen remains unidentified. Those who donated were healthy HIV-negative adults, with no recent acute infections or vaccinations reported. The method was immunoSEQ multiplex PCR; TCRdb's version includes in-frame clones alone and lacks a portion of them. This sample yields 450,000 to 600,000 clones, of which 70% to 80% are seen a single time; about an eighth belongs to the top ten. The CDR3 sequence is 12 residues long. V dropped 1 base and J dropped 9 bases, with 7 bases sitting between them. CDR1 LGHNT and CDR2 FRNRAP come from the germline V gene. These data come from a study of shared clonotypes between healthy human individuals. The study, taken as a whole, reports: Sequencing depth was a factor that was expected to affect clonotype sharing among donors.

The V gene is TRBV12-5, the J gene TRBJ1-5; D not resolved. Specimen: PBMCs. The sequence came from a woman between 40 and 50 years old in good health. Some clones in this sample may be carry-over from other donors' samples. DNA for the CDR3: TGTGCTAGTGGTTTGGCCCGGGGGCCCCAGCATTTT. Amino acids: CASGLARGPQHF.